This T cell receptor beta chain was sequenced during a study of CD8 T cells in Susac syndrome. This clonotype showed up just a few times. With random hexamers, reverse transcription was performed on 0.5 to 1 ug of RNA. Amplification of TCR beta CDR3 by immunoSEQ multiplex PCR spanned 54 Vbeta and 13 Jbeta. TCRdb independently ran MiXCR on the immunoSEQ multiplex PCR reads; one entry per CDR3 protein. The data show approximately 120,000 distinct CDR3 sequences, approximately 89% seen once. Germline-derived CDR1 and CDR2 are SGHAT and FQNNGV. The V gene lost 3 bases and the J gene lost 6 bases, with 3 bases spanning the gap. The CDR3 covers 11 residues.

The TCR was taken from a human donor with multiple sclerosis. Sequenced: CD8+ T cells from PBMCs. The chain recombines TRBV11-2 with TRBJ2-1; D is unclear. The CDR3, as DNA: TGTGCCAGCAGCTTTGGCAATGAGCAGTTCTTC. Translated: CASSFGNEQFF.